Below are 19 T cell receptor beta chains sequenced from a single sample in a study of T cells after yellow fever vaccination. TCRdb fed the 5' RACE reads into MiXCR, producing one record per CDR3 protein. This table holds around 340,000 distinct CDR3 sequences, 8% to 10% found once. The sample consisted of PBMCs, taken on the day of the first yellow fever vaccination. These receptors came from a man aged 18-30 years who received the YFV17D yellow fever vaccine.

The chain uses TRBV12-3 or TRBV12-4 and TRBJ2-1, with TRBD1 matching 10 bases. The V segment lost 6 bases and the J segment 8 bases; nucleotides outside the gene matches: 7. CDR3 length equals 14 residues. This CDR3 is CASRLGQGGDEQFF. CDR3 nucleotide sequence: TGTGCCAGCAGACTTGGACAGGGGGGAGATGAGCAGTTCTTC.

The chain carries TRBV30 and TRBJ1-6, with D perhaps matching TRBD1 (5 bases). Between the trimmed V and J ends, which lost 0 bases and 10 bases, there was a span of 13 bases. Germline V gene sequence: CDR1 GTSNPN, CDR2 SVGIG (reference sequence). This CDR3 comprises 14 residues. Here the CDR3 DNA reads TGTGCCTGGAGTGTAGGGGTACAGACCTCACCCCTCCACTTT. The encoded protein is CAWSVGVQTSPLHF.

This clonotype occurred a few times. This chain connects TRBV6-5 to TRBJ1-5; D may be TRBD1 (6 bases). The germline V gene has CDR1 MNHEY and CDR2 SVGAGI. This CDR3 is built from 14 residues. Trimming stripped 3 bases from V and 2 bases from J, with 8 bases between. CDR3 in DNA: TGTGCCAGCAGTTATAGGGGGGGCAATCAGCCCCAGCATTTT. Its translation: CASSYRGGNQPQHF.

This clonotype was counted many times. The rearrangement joins TRBV5-1 to TRBJ2-5; 7 bases line up with TRBD1. V gave up 2 bases and J gave up 5 bases; unmatched junction bases: 9. This CDR3 contains 15 residues. Germline lookup yields CDR1 SGHRS and CDR2 YFSETQ. CDR3 DNA sequence: TGCGCCAGCAGCTTCTCAGACAGGGTTACGGAGACCCAGTACTTC. Translation: CASSFSDRVTETQYF.

This clonotype was detected a few times. This chain connects TRBV19 to TRBJ2-1, with 11 bases that match TRBD2. The CDR3 consists of 16 residues. The germline V gene has CDR1 LNHDA and CDR2 SQIVND (reference sequence). After removal of 6 bases from V and 8 bases from J, the junction contained 12 bases not matched to a gene. In nucleotides, the CDR3 is TGTGCCAGTAGGACCTCTCTAGCGGGGGGCCAGGATGAGCAGTTCTTC. It is translated as CASRTSLAGGQDEQFF.

This clonotype is medium-sized by share. The V and J genes are TRBV13 and TRBJ2-3; D remains unclear. The CDR3 has 13 residues. Between the trimmed V and J ends, which lost 3 bases and 0 bases, there was a span of 4 bases. CDR1 is PRHDT, CDR2 FYEKMQ, per germline (reference sequence). CDR3 sequence reads: CASSFSSTDTQYF. CDR3 nucleotide sequence: TGTGCCAGCAGCTTCTCCAGCACAGATACGCAGTATTTT.

This clonotype was detected only a few times. The chain has TRBV7-2 and TRBJ2-3, with D tentatively TRBD2 (5 bases). From germline, CDR1 is SGHTA and CDR2 FQGNSA. There are 14 residues in the CDR3. V lost 2 bases and J 6 bases, leaving 12 bases between the germline ends. CDR3 amino acids: CASSLRLAPDTQYF. CDR3 bases: TGTGCCAGCAGCTTAAGGCTAGCACCCGATACGCAGTATTTT.

This clonotype was detected only a few times. The chain uses TRBV7-9 and TRBJ2-4; TRBD2 is a possible D gene (5 bases). There are 15 residues in the CDR3. Trimming stripped 3 bases from V and 5 bases from J, with 14 bases between. From germline, CDR1 is SEHNR and CDR2 FQNEAQ (reference sequence). In DNA, the CDR3 is TGTGCCAGCAGCTTGGTCGGGAAGGAAGAAAACATTCAGTACTTC. Its translation: CASSLVGKEENIQYF.

The CDR3 spells CASSLRDGYEQYV. CDR3 sequence (DNA): TGTGCCAGCAGCCTCCGGGACGGCTACGAGCAGTACGTC. This sequence joins TRBV7-2 and TRBJ2-7; possibly TRBD1 or TRBD2 for D (5 bases each). In germline, CDR1 is SGHTA, CDR2 FQGNSA. V was pared by 5 bases and J by 3 bases, with 11 bases between. The CDR3 contains 13 residues.

The gene calls are TRBV7-9 and TRBJ2-2, with D maybe TRBD2 (6 bases). This CDR3 has 17 amino acids. V lost 1 base, J lost 5 bases, and 17 bases lay in between. In germline, CDR1 is SEHNR, CDR2 FQNEAQ (reference sequence). CDR3 loop: CASSLGYGAGRTGELFF. Here the CDR3 DNA reads TGTGCCAGCAGCTTAGGATACGGGGCAGGGAGGACCGGGGAGCTGTTTTTT.

The V call is TRBV5-8, the J call TRBJ1-4; tentatively, D is TRBD1 (6 bases). This CDR3 spans 14 amino acids. Germline V gives CDR1 SGHTS, CDR2 YDEGEE. V lost 7 bases and J lost 8, with 18 bases in between. The CDR3 DNA sequence: TGTGCCAGCGGAACAGGGAGTGGGTTCGAAAAACTGTTTTTT. This codes for CASGTGSGFEKLFF.

In this sample, this clonotype turned up many times. The V call is TRBV12-3 or TRBV12-4, the J call TRBJ2-2; no clear D gene. Trimming took off 3 bases at V and 3 bases at J, with 5 bases between the two ends. CDR3 length equals 13 residues. CDR3 protein: CASSFEHTGELFF. CDR3 sequence (DNA): TGTGCCAGCAGTTTCGAGCACACCGGGGAGCTGTTTTTT.

This chain links TRBV5-1 with TRBJ1-1; 12 bases are a match to TRBD1. This CDR3 is built from 15 residues. CDR1 SGHRS and CDR2 YFSETQ come from the germline V gene. Trimming at V came to 5 bases and at J to 4 bases, leaving 6 bases not matched to a gene. Here the CDR3 reads CASRPGQGAGTEAFF. The CDR3 region has the DNA TGCGCCAGCAGACCGGGACAGGGGGCAGGCACTGAAGCTTTCTTT.

The J gene is TRBJ2-1, the V gene TRBV7-8, with 10 positions matching TRBD2. The CDR3 is made up of 17 amino acids. After removal of 5 bases from V and 9 bases from J, the junction contained 16 bases not matched to a gene. Germline V gives CDR1 SGHVS, CDR2 FQNEAQ. CDR3 sequence: CASSVPPQRGGFSEQFF. The CDR3 bases are TGTGCCAGCAGCGTCCCTCCCCAGCGGGGGGGTTTCAGTGAGCAGTTCTTC.

In its sample, this clonotype was seen a few times. V is TRBV18 and J is TRBJ2-4, with D tentatively TRBD1 (6 bases). CDR3 length equals 14 residues. Trimming took 0 bases from V and 6 from J, leaving 9 bases between them. Germline assignment: CDR1 KGHSH and CDR2 LQKENI. This CDR3 is CASSPPSGVNIQYF. The CDR3 DNA is TGTGCCAGCTCACCACCGTCAGGGGTAAACATTCAGTACTTC.

Of note for this clonotype: One end of the junction is discordant with germline, which a read error may explain. The J gene is TRBJ1-2, the V gene TRBV7-6, with D hard to call. Germline-derived CDR1 and CDR2 are SGHVS and FNYEAQ. The CDR3 has 13 residues. Here the CDR3 DNA reads TGTGCTAGCAGCTCCCCAGATAACTATGGCTACACCTTC. The encoded protein is CASSSPDNYGYTF.

This clonotype was seen a few times. The V call is TRBV11-2, the J call TRBJ2-2; TRBD2 might be the D (6 bases). Germline lookup yields CDR1 SGHAT and CDR2 FQNNGV. V lost 10 bases and J lost 5, with 20 bases in between. This CDR3 has 15 amino acids. The CDR3 DNA is TGTGCCACCCCGCGGGGTCGGGGCTGGACCGGGGAGCTGTTTTTT. It is translated as CATPRGRGWTGELFF.

Concerning this clonotype itself: Relative to the germline gene, one junction end is altered; a read error may explain this. This chain links TRBV18 with TRBJ2-1; D remains ambiguous. CDR1 and CDR2 (germline): KGHSH, LQKENI. The CDR3 is 12 residues long. This CDR3 reads CASSTNYNEEFF. The DNA of the CDR3 is TGTGCCAGCTCAACGAATTACAATGAGGAGTTCTTC.

This chain links TRBV12-5 with TRBJ1-6; TRBD1 is a possible D gene (5 bases). The CDR3 runs 16 residues. The V end was cut by 2 bases, the J end by 0 bases, with 8 bases between. Looked up from germline, CDR1 is LGHNT and CDR2 is FRNRAP. The CDR3 loop reads CASGLIQGSYNSPLHF. The CDR3 coding sequence is TGTGCTAGTGGTTTGATCCAGGGCTCCTATAATTCACCCCTCCACTTT.